This TCR beta chain was captured by sequencing in a study of cytomegalovirus exposure and HLA in healthy donors. Study information: The 120 million or so unique TCR beta sequences, from approximately 170 million T cells, were found by an earlier analysis. Study-wide results and caveats: Certain sequence variants were highly shared and formed a cluster, and this cluster was likely a sequencing artifact. The listing of 150 to 200 TCR beta chains classed them as cytomegalovirus-associated.

Note on this clone: The antigen is unknown.

In germline, CDR1 is MNHNS, CDR2 SASEGT. The CDR3 spans 14 residues. Trimming took off 6 bases at V and 1 base at J, with 12 bases between the two ends. The PCR ran on 60 Vbeta and 13 Jbeta primers. The data were produced by immunoSEQ multiplex PCR, yet TCRdb's version contains in-frame clones alone and is incomplete. The data hold over 200,000 clones, with 60% to 80% observed a single time. The sequenced material came from PBMCs. The sequence was obtained from a woman aged 30 to 39 in good health and CMV-seronegative. The V and J genes are TRBV6-1 and TRBJ1-1; perhaps TRBD1 as D (6 bases). CDR3 residues: CASRRGGSNTEAFF. The CDR3 DNA is TGTGCCAGCAGAAGAGGGGGTTCGAACACTGAAGCTTTCTTT.